This note documents a single T cell receptor beta chain sequence. As yet, its antigen is unknown. Data came from immunoSEQ multiplex PCR; TCRdb stores just in-frame clones and leaves some out. The sample has fewer than 35,000 clones, approximately 91% seen once. The data were taken from a study of T cells in localized non-small cell lung cancer. Study results and caveats: Highest T cell clonality was seen in uninvolved adjacent lung, surpassing that measured in tumor. Paired adjacent lung recovered a median approximately 57 of the top 100 tumor clones.

Germline V gene lookup returns CDR1 LNHNV and CDR2 YYDKDF (reference sequence). The V end was cut by 2 bases, the J end by 0 bases, with 5 bases between. This CDR3 contains 14 residues. The sample consisted of PBMCs, taken before any cancer treatment. This TCR was recovered from a man between 40 and 69 years old with stage II lung adenocarcinoma. This chain joins TRBV15 and TRBJ2-1, with D perhaps matching TRBD2 (5 bases). For the CDR3, the DNA is TGTGCCACCAGCAGACGGGGCTCCTACAATGAGCAGTTCTTC. Its protein product is CATSRRGSYNEQFF.